These T cell receptor beta chains were read from a single sample in a study of blood T cells in healthy people across ages. TCRdb re-derived calls from the 5' RACE reads in MiXCR, one entry per CDR3 protein. The sample holds roughly 2 million distinct CDR3 sequences, just under 50% seen once. The sequencing sample was made of blood. Source of these receptors: a woman aged 40 to 49 in good health. The CDR3 runs from the conserved cysteine through the conserved F or W. D genes are given only for firm matches. Expanded clones get a size class; other rows say once, few or many, or leave the size out.

TRBD2	-	TRBV6-5	TRBJ2-4	CASSYSRSSGGAGYF	TGTGCCAGCAGTTACTCGAGGTCTAGCGGGGGGGCTGGGTACTTC
-	few	TRBV7-9	TRBJ2-7	CASSTPGTNEQYF	TGTGCCAGCAGCACCCCCGGGACAAACGAGCAGTACTTC
TRBD1	-	TRBV29-1	TRBJ2-5	CSVDNWDSGETQYF	TGCAGCGTTGATAACTGGGACAGTGGGGAGACCCAGTACTTC
-	few	TRBV12-3/TRBV12-4	TRBJ2-1	CASSFGGQAEQFF	TGTGCCAGCAGTTTCGGGGGTCAGGCTGAGCAGTTCTTC
TRBD1	-	TRBV11-2	TRBJ1-2	CASSSGTGGFGYTF	TGTGCCAGCAGCTCTGGGACAGGGGGCTTTGGCTACACCTTC
-	-	TRBV5-1	TRBJ1-1	CASSVNQVGGNTEAFF	TGCGCCAGCAGCGTTAATCAGGTGGGGGGGAACACTGAAGCTTTCTTT
-	-	TRBV7-3	TRBJ2-1	CASSLEGGGWNEQFF	TGTGCCAGCAGCTTAGAGGGGGGGGGCTGGAATGAGCAGTTCTTC
-	-	TRBV4-2	TRBJ1-6	CASSQDESRGRESPLHF	TGTGCCAGCAGCCAAGATGAAAGTCGGGGAAGAGAGTCACCCCTCCACTTT
TRBD1	few	TRBV19	TRBJ2-7	CASSKGQTYEQYF	TGTGCCAGTAGCAAGGGACAGACCTACGAGCAGTACTTC
-	-	TRBV4-3	TRBJ2-5	CASSQEELPEIQYF	TGCGCCAGCAGCCAAGAGGAGTTACCGGAGATCCAGTACTTC
TRBD1	-	TRBV7-9	TRBJ1-6	CASSPRGGVDNSPLHF	TGTGCCAGCAGCCCTAGAGGGGGCGTAGATAATTCACCCCTCCACTTT
-	-	TRBV20-1	TRBJ2-7	CSARVRGFSYEQYF	TGCAGTGCTAGAGTTCGGGGGTTCTCCTACGAGCAGTACTTC
-	once	TRBV2	TRBJ1-1	CATQQQVTNTEAFF	TGTGCCACACAACAGCAGGTGACGAACACTGAAGCTTTCTTT
-	few	TRBV6-5	TRBJ1-2	CASSYSEFGRIRLDGYTF	TGTGCCAGCAGTTACTCCGAATTCGGACGGATTCGGCTGGACGGCTACACCTTC
-	-	TRBV3-1	TRBJ1-2	CASRNLGGYTF	TGTGCCAGCAGAAACTTGGGGGGCTACACCTTC
TRBD2	-	TRBV25-1	TRBJ2-1	CASTPISSGYNEQFF	TGTGCCAGCACCCCAATTTCTAGCGGGTACAATGAGCAGTTCTTC
-	few	TRBV5-1	TRBJ2-5	CASSTQGGVQYF	TGCGCCAGCAGCACACAGGGAGGGGTGCAGTACTTC
-	few	TRBV3-1	TRBJ2-7	CASSQGVSDDYEQYF	TGTGCCAGCAGCCAAGGGGTATCAGACGACTACGAGCAGTACTTC
TRBD2	-	TRBV5-5	TRBJ2-7	CASSFTSGGAVEQYF	TGTGCCAGCAGCTTCACTAGCGGGGGGGCGGTCGAGCAGTACTTC
TRBD2	-	TRBV20-1	TRBJ2-5	CSAHETGLVGVTQYF	TGCAGTGCTCACGAAACGGGACTAGTCGGTGTGACCCAGTACTTC
-	-	TRBV4-3	TRBJ1-4	CASSRTQIQTNEKLFF	TGCGCCAGCAGCCGTACTCAGATCCAAACTAATGAAAAACTGTTTTTT
TRBD2	-	TRBV10-3	TRBJ2-7	CAISDLTSFNEQYF	TGTGCCATCAGTGATCTGACTAGCTTCAACGAGCAGTACTTC
TRBD2	-	TRBV5-1	TRBJ2-3	CASSSAAGVDTQYF	TGCGCCAGCAGCTCCGCAGCGGGGGTGGATACGCAGTATTTT
TRBD2	few	TRBV9	TRBJ2-3	CASSARSLAGGQDTQYF	TGTGCCAGCAGCGCGAGGTCCCTAGCGGGGGGGCAGGATACGCAGTATTTT
TRBD1	-	TRBV20-1	TRBJ2-3	CSARSGTGARSTDTQYF	TGCAGTGCTAGGAGTGGGACAGGGGCCCGTAGCACAGATACGCAGTATTTT
-	few	TRBV28	TRBJ2-1	CASSFDGPNAFF	TGTGCCAGCAGTTTTGACGGGCCCAACGCGTTCTTC
-	-	TRBV10-3	TRBJ2-6	CAVSAYSGANVLTF	TGTGCCGTCAGTGCTTACTCTGGGGCCAACGTCCTGACTTTC
-	-	TRBV7-2	TRBJ2-1	CASSFQSGREQFF	TGTGCCAGCAGCTTTCAATCGGGGCGTGAGCAGTTCTTC
-	few	TRBV28	TRBJ1-2	CASIPNRVQGRLYGYTF	TGTGCCAGCATCCCGAACCGGGTCCAGGGGAGGCTCTATGGCTACACCTTC
-	-	TRBV9	TRBJ2-1	CASSVAGLSSYNEQFF	TGTGCCAGCAGCGTAGCGGGTTTGAGCTCCTACAATGAGCAGTTCTTC
-	-	TRBV11-1	TRBJ1-2	CASSFGGSWGYTF	TGTGCCAGCAGCTTCGGAGGATCGTGGGGCTACACCTTC
TRBD1	-	TRBV6-2/TRBV6-3	TRBJ2-1	CASSYRGQGALFNEQFF	TGTGCCAGCAGTTACCGAGGACAGGGGGCTTTGTTTAATGAGCAGTTCTTC
-	-	TRBV4-1	TRBJ1-6	CASSQALGNSPLHF	TGCGCCAGCAGCCAAGCTTTGGGCAATTCACCCCTCCACTTT
-	-	TRBV6-1	TRBJ1-1	CASRQNGVGQGSAEAFF	TGTGCCAGCAGACAGAACGGGGTGGGCCAGGGGTCCGCTGAAGCTTTCTTT
-	-	TRBV7-9	TRBJ1-2	CASTLIQDGYTF	TGTGCCAGCACCCTTATTCAAGATGGCTACACCTTC
-	many	TRBV7-2	TRBJ1-2	CASSSQGYGYTF	TGTGCCAGCAGCTCCCAGGGGTATGGCTACACCTTC
TRBD1	-	TRBV28	TRBJ2-3	CASDRGLTDTQYF	TGTGCCAGCGACAGGGGGCTCACAGATACGCAGTATTTT
TRBD1	few	TRBV10-3	TRBJ1-2	CAISLTDRDPNTF	TGTGCCATCAGCCTAACCGACAGGGATCCAAACACCTTC
-	once	TRBV11-2	TRBJ2-7	CASSSLGENYEQYF	TGTGCCAGCAGCTCCCTCGGAGAAAACTACGAGCAGTACTTC
-	-	TRBV29-1	TRBJ1-2	CSVSRSGYGYTF	TGCAGCGTCTCCCGTTCAGGGTATGGCTACACCTTC